The present T cell receptor (beta chain) was sequenced within a study of blood T cell repertoires in COVID-19. Study at large: PBMCs, B-cell-depleted T cells, or T cells provided the cDNA or gDNA that made up the material.

Repertoires were generated with immunoSEQ multiplex PCR, while TCRdb's copy carries only in-frame clones and drops some. The profile covers 82,000 or so clones, with approximately 90% appearing a single time and approximately 1.2% taken by the ten largest. Germline V lookup: CDR1 SGHTA, CDR2 FQGNSA. This CDR3 has 16 residues. With 1 base clipped from V and 5 bases from J, the junction kept 3 bases outside the gene matches. The source material was PBMCs or T cells enriched from blood (not recorded which). The receptor was derived from a woman aged 45 to 65 with acute COVID-19. This rearrangement joins TRBV7-2 to TRBJ2-7, with 15 bases identical to TRBD2. CDR3 nucleotide sequence: TGTGCCAGCAGCTTAGGCGGGACTAGCGGGAGGAACGAGCAGTACTTC. Its protein product is CASSLGGTSGRNEQYF.